This TCR beta chain was recovered during a study of CD8+ T cells in alopecia areata. Regarding treatment: oral pan-JAK inhibitor, 5-10 mg twice daily. In each case, RNA was isolated and then reverse transcribed into cDNA as the sequencing template. Only in-frame clones appear in the TCRdb table, and some are missing; sequencing was by immunoSEQ multiplex PCR. This sample carries nearly 110,000 clones, about four fifths of them seen once, and the ten largest clones take over 20%. The clonotype originates from a human donor with alopecia areata. The specimen comprised CD8+ T cells sorted from blood, sampled at week 24, from a patient treated with tofacitinib.

The CDR3 is CSDDRAYGYTF. The CDR3 DNA sequence: TGCAGCGATGACAGAGCCTATGGCTACACCTTC. This chain connects TRBV29-1 to TRBJ1-2, with D tentatively TRBD1 (5 bases). The CDR3 loop spans 11 amino acids. Germline-derived CDR1 and CDR2 are SQVTM and ANQGSEA. V lost 7 bases, J lost 4 bases, and 10 bases lay in between.